These 10 T cell receptor beta chains were all obtained from the same sample, sequenced in a study of blood T cells in healthy people across ages. A J-beta primer mix and a sample-barcoded 5' primer were used in a second PCR of roughly 6 to 12 cycles. Each CDR3 protein is one row after TCRdb ran MiXCR on the 5' RACE reads. The sample lists around 500,000 distinct CDR3 sequences; roughly 48% were seen once. The sample comprised blood. Receptors originate from a man aged 80 or over in good health.

The chain carries TRBV3-1 and TRBJ1-1, with 9 bases that match TRBD1. This CDR3 region has 16 residues. Germline V lookup: CDR1 LGHDT, CDR2 YNNKEL (reference sequence). V dropped 2 bases and J dropped 3; count of bases not matched to a gene: 7. CDR3 DNA sequence: TGTGCCAGCAGCCAATGGGACAGGGCGGGGGACACTGAAGCTTTCTTT. Translation: CASSQWDRAGDTEAFF.

This clonotype turned up a few times. The rearrangement uses TRBV20-1 and TRBJ2-1; 10 positions agree with TRBD1. Germline assignment: CDR1 DFQATT and CDR2 SNEGSKA (reference sequence). V dropped 6 bases and J dropped 1; count of bases not matched to a gene: 18. This CDR3 has 19 amino acids. As DNA, the CDR3 is TGCAGTGCCTCTCCTTTGACAGGGGGCTACCCCGGGTCCTACAATGAGCAGTTCTTC. Translating gives CSASPLTGGYPGSYNEQFF.

This clonotype was picked up one time. The CDR3 region has the DNA TGCGCCAGCAGACGGGACCCCACAGATACGCAGTATTTT. This sequence encodes CASRRDPTDTQYF. The chain carries TRBV5-1 and TRBJ2-3, with D possibly called TRBD1 or TRBD2 (5 bases each). Germline loops: CDR1 SGHRS, CDR2 YFSETQ. The CDR3 has 13 amino acids. V lost 5 bases and J lost 2, with 9 bases in between.

A few counts support this clonotype. J is TRBJ2-1 and V is TRBV6-1; D perhaps matches TRBD2 (7 bases). V was clipped by 6 bases and J by 10 bases, with 25 bases between them. The length of the CDR3 is 16 residues. Germline V gene sequence: CDR1 MNHNS, CDR2 SASEGT. In DNA, the CDR3 is TGTGCCAGCAGAGAGATGGGGGGGGCGGCCTCTCGGGAGCAGTTCTTC. Its protein is CASREMGGAASREQFF.

This clonotype was counted between two and nine times. The CDR3 is CASSPTPTGLHGYTF. The CDR3 nucleotides are TGTGCCAGCAGCCCAACCCCCACAGGGTTACATGGCTACACCTTC. The rearrangement links TRBV9 to TRBJ1-2; a possible D gene is TRBD1 (6 bases). The germline gives CDR1 SGDLS, CDR2 YYNGEE. The CDR3 is 15 residues long. V shed 4 bases and J shed 6 bases, with 19 bases lying between them.

The chain carries TRBV20-1 and TRBJ2-5; 13 bases align to TRBD2. In germline, CDR1 is DFQATT, CDR2 SNEGSKA (reference sequence). The CDR3 has 16 amino acids. V gave up 0 bases and J gave up 2 bases; unmatched junction bases: 3. This CDR3 is CSARDLLAGGQETQYF. The CDR3, as DNA: TGCAGTGCTAGAGATCTACTAGCGGGGGGGCAAGAGACCCAGTACTTC.

The chain joins TRBV12-3 or TRBV12-4 to TRBJ1-4; no definite D call. The CDR3 sequence is 16 residues long. Trimming left V 1 base short and J 5 bases short, with 14 bases between. CDR3 sequence reads: CASSLGAGALNEKLFF. The CDR3 region has the DNA TGTGCCAGCAGTTTAGGGGCCGGAGCCCTGAATGAAAAACTGTTTTTT.

The V call is TRBV11-2, the J call TRBJ1-1; possibly TRBD1 for D (5 bases). Germline lookup yields CDR1 SGHAT and CDR2 FQNNGV. The CDR3 extends over 14 amino acids. Trimming stripped 4 bases from V and 6 bases from J, with 15 bases between. CDR3 bases: TGTGCCAGCAGCTCCTCGCCGGGGGTCGCTGAAGCTTTCTTT. Protein: CASSSSPGVAEAFF.

This chain joins TRBV12-3 or TRBV12-4 and TRBJ1-5, with 7 positions matching TRBD1. The CDR3 loop spans 17 amino acids. V trimming: 1 base; J trimming: 0 bases; junction bases outside the gene matches: 6. In DNA form, the CDR3 reads TGTGCCAGCAGTTTAGGGACAGGCCAATATAGCAATCAGCCCCAGCATTTT. Its translation: CASSLGTGQYSNQPQHF.

The rearrangement joins TRBV21-1 to TRBJ1-5; no check of the table's D call, TRBD1, against the DNA was made. TRBV21-1 is an annotated pseudogene. The CDR3 spans 15 residues. In nucleotides, the CDR3 is TGTGCCAGCAGCAGTCGGCCCACTGGGCATCAGCCCCGGCATTTT. This gives the protein CASSSRPTGHQPRHF.